A single sample gave rise to the 14 T cell receptor beta chains below, sequenced in a study of blood T cell repertoires in COVID-19 (TCRdb year 2020). Library preparation was by the immunoSEQ multiplex PCR assay. As stored in TCRdb, this immuneACCESS dataset retains in-frame rearrangements with V and J assigned. A fraction of the clones does not appear; measured against another copy, unresolved V genes explain less than half of the discrepancy, and the remainder lacks a known reason. The sample table lists about 190,000 clones, approximately 84% of them with a count of one. 2.5% to 3.5% of the sample is in the top ten clones. Sequences were obtained from PBMCs or T cells enriched from blood (not recorded which). These receptors came from a woman aged 25 to 39 who had recovered from COVID-19.

The chain employs TRBV5-4 and TRBJ1-2; 10 bases fit TRBD1. Germline V gene sequence: CDR1 SGHNT, CDR2 YYREEE (reference sequence). J gave up 8 bases and V 5 bases, and 12 bases lay outside the gene matches. The CDR3 spans 15 residues. This CDR3 reads CASSSPRDRGYGYTF. CDR3 nucleotide sequence: TGTGCCAGCAGTTCCCCCCGGGACAGGGGATACGGCTACACCTTC.

This chain connects TRBV5-4 to TRBJ2-5; 9 positions match TRBD2. CDR1 is SGHNT, CDR2 YYREEE, per germline (reference sequence). V lost 5 bases, J lost 4 bases, and 15 bases stayed unmatched. The CDR3 has 17 residues. The CDR3 region is CASRPRGVSGSGETQYF. DNA of the CDR3: TGTGCCAGCAGACCGAGAGGGGTTAGCGGGAGCGGAGAGACCCAGTACTTC.

Many counts were recorded for this clone. The V call is TRBV27, the J call TRBJ2-6, with 9 bases fitting TRBD2. The CDR3 is made up of 17 amino acids. V shed 1 base, J shed 0 bases, and the junction held 1 base outside the gene matches. Germline V gene sequence: CDR1 MNHEY, CDR2 SMNVEV (reference sequence). CDR3 in amino acids: CASSLFSGGSGANVLTF. CDR3 nucleotide sequence: TGTGCCAGCAGTTTATTTAGCGGGGGCTCTGGGGCCAACGTCCTGACTTTC.

The CDR3 DNA sequence: TGTGCCAGCAGCCAAGGAGGGAATCAGCCCCAGCATTTT. This codes for CASSQGGNQPQHF. The chain links TRBV3-1 (or the pseudogene TRBV3-2) to TRBJ1-5; D gene uncertain. This CDR3 region has 13 residues. The germline CDR1 and CDR2 sequences are LGHDT and YNNKEL (reference sequence). The ends were cut back, 1 base at V and 4 bases at J, with 5 bases in the middle.

This clone was picked up one time. The chain uses TRBV21-1 and TRBJ2-5; the table's D call of TRBD1 was not tested on the DNA. TRBV21-1 is a pseudogene locus. The CDR3 contains 17 residues. CDR3: CASSKDRDRELQETQYF. CDR3 nucleotide sequence: TGTGCCAGCAGCAAAGATCGAGACAGGGAGCTTCAAGAGACCCAGTACTTC.

The chain links TRBV7-2 to TRBJ2-1; D may be TRBD2 (5 bases). CDR1 SGHTA and CDR2 FQGNSA come from the germline V gene. V lost 5 bases and J 7 bases, leaving 12 bases between the germline ends. The length of the CDR3 is 13 residues. DNA of the CDR3: TGTGCCAGCAGCCAAAACAGCGGAAATGAGCAGTTCTTC. Translated: CASSQNSGNEQFF.

This clone appeared a single time. CDR3 DNA: TGTGCCAGCAGTGAATATAGCGGGGGAAAAAACATTCAGTACTTC. Translated: CASSEYSGGKNIQYF. The chain links TRBV6-1 to TRBJ2-4; 9 nucleotides line up with TRBD2. CDR1 is MNHNS, CDR2 SASEGT, per germline. The CDR3 runs to 15 residues. V shed 2 bases, J shed 4 bases, and the junction held 3 bases outside the gene matches.

This clone was recorded only once. The chain carries TRBV4-1 and TRBJ1-2; 7 nucleotides line up with TRBD1. V trimming: 1 base; J trimming: 4 bases; junction bases outside the gene matches: 6. Germline V gives CDR1 MGHRA, CDR2 YSYEKL. This CDR3 has 15 residues. In nucleotides, the CDR3 is TGCGCCAGCAGCCAAGCCCCAGACAGGGTCTATGGCTACACCTTC. Encoded protein: CASSQAPDRVYGYTF.

This clone has more than one count but fewer than ten. The rearrangement joins TRBV5-1 to TRBJ2-1; 10 nucleotides agree with TRBD1. Germline values: CDR1 SGHRS, CDR2 YFSETQ. The CDR3 has 16 amino acids. The V gene end was trimmed by 0 bases and the J gene end by 5 bases; junction bases not matched to a gene: 5. CDR3 DNA: TGCGCCAGCAGCTTGGCCCGACAGGGGGCGAACAATGAGCAGTTCTTC. Amino acid sequence: CASSLARQGANNEQFF.

This chain joins TRBV28 and TRBJ2-5; weak D call: TRBD1 (6 bases). Per germline, CDR1 MDHEN and CDR2 SYDVKM. V shed 2 bases and J shed 0 bases, with 16 bases lying between them. The CDR3 is 17 residues long. CDR3 loop: CASSLDSGVRDQETQYF. DNA for the CDR3: TGTGCCAGCAGTTTAGACTCAGGGGTTAGGGACCAAGAGACCCAGTACTTC.

J is TRBJ2-7 and V is TRBV7-9; 14 nucleotides agree with TRBD2. The CDR3 extends over 16 amino acids. The V gene end was trimmed by 5 bases and the J gene end by 0 bases; junction bases not matched to a gene: 3. CDR1 SEHNR and CDR2 FQNEAQ come from the germline V gene (reference sequence). The CDR3 spells CASSGGLAGASYEQYF. The CDR3 DNA is TGTGCCAGCAGCGGGGGACTAGCGGGGGCCTCCTACGAGCAGTACTTC.

This chain links TRBV15 with TRBJ2-5, with D maybe TRBD1 (6 bases). The CDR3 extends over 17 amino acids. The V and J ends lost 0 bases and 0 bases respectively, with 14 bases between them. Germline CDR1 reads LNHNV; CDR2 reads YYDKDF (reference sequence). The CDR3 spells CATSRDRGSQYQETQYF. The DNA for the CDR3 is TGTGCCACCAGCAGAGATAGGGGGTCTCAGTACCAAGAGACCCAGTACTTC.

This chain joins TRBV6-5 and TRBJ2-2, with 8 bases lining up with TRBD1. The CDR3 covers 15 residues. The germline CDR1 and CDR2 sequences are MNHEY and SVGAGI. V was clipped by 3 bases and J by 4 bases; unmatched bases: 4. CDR3 sequence: CASSYRQGTTGELFF. The DNA of the CDR3 is TGTGCCAGCAGTTATCGACAGGGGACCACCGGGGAGCTGTTTTTT.

V gene TRBV11-3 combines with J gene TRBJ1-3; D uncertain. This CDR3 has 13 amino acids. V gave up 0 bases and J gave up 4 bases, with 4 bases separating them. Germline V gene data show CDR1 as SGHNT and CDR2 as YENEEA. Here the CDR3 DNA reads TGTGCCAGCAGCTTAGATCGGGGAAACACCATATATTTT. Residues: CASSLDRGNTIYF.